The 14 T cell receptor beta chains below all came from one sample that was sequenced in a study of identical twins. MiXCR was run by TCRdb on the 5' RACE reads, yielding one entry per CDR3 protein. The table lists approximately 300,000 distinct CDR3 sequences, 8% to 9.5% of them singletons. These same data were also listed under a study on yellow fever vaccine responses in identical twins.

The sequenced material came from CD8+ T cells sorted from blood. All receptors derive from a woman between 18 and 29 years old in good health.

The chain is built from TRBV13 and TRBJ2-7; 11 nucleotides line up with TRBD1. CDR3 length: 16 residues. With V trimmed by 5 bases and J by 6 bases, 12 bases remained unmatched. CDR1 PRHDT and CDR2 FYEKMQ come from the germline V gene (reference sequence). Here the CDR3 DNA reads TGTGCCAGCAGCCCGGGACGGACAGGGGGCCGGCGCGAGCAGTACTTC. Amino acids: CASSPGRTGGRREQYF. The variable domain in full, completed from reference TRBV13 and TRBJ2-7, reads AAGVIQSPRHLIKEKRETATLKCYPIPRHDTVYWYQQGPGQDPQFLISFYEKMQSDKGSIPDRFSAQQFSDYHSELNMSSLELGDSALYFCASSPGRTGGRREQYFGPGTRLTVT.

This clonotype was recorded at least ten times. V gene TRBV10-2 combines with J gene TRBJ2-5; maybe TRBD2 (6 bases). CDR1 and CDR2 from the germline V gene are WSHSY and SAAADI. CDR3 length equals 14 residues. Deletions cut 4 bases from V and 5 bases from J, with 14 bases between. The CDR3 DNA sequence: TGCGCCAGCAGTGTGATGCGGGGTATGGAGACCCAGTACTTC. Its translation: CASSVMRGMETQYF.

This clonotype was counted a few times. This rearrangement joins TRBV6-5 to TRBJ2-3; a possible D gene is TRBD2 (6 bases). Trimming removed 0 bases from V and 11 bases from J, with 18 bases in between. Per germline, CDR1 MNHEY and CDR2 SVGAGI. The CDR3 extends over 15 amino acids. The CDR3 nucleotides are TGTGCCAGCAGTTACTCGGGGGGAGAAGGGTCCCAGCAGTATTTT. Its protein product is CASSYSGGEGSQQYF.

The chain recombines TRBV5-1 with TRBJ2-6; the D gene is possibly TRBD2 (5 bases). The ends were cut back, 7 bases at V and 0 bases at J, with 8 bases in the middle. The CDR3 length is 14 residues. CDR1 is SGHRS, CDR2 YFSETQ, per germline. CDR3 amino acids: CASGRGSGANVLTF. Written as DNA, the CDR3 is TGCGCCAGCGGACGGGGCTCTGGGGCCAACGTCCTGACTTTC. Combining the CDR3 with reference TRBV5-1 and TRBJ2-6 gives the whole variable domain KAGVTQTPRYLIKTRGQQVTLSCSPISGHRSVSWYQQTPGQGLQFLFEYFSETQRNKGNFPGRFSGRQFSNSRSEMNVSTLELGDSALYLCASGRGSGANVLTFGAGSRLTVL.

This clonotype has only a few counts. The chain uses TRBV12-3 or TRBV12-4 and TRBJ2-7, with 9 bases that match TRBD2. V lost 5 bases to trimming and J lost 4 bases; unmatched junction nucleotides: 9. The length of the CDR3 is 15 residues. In DNA, the CDR3 is TGTGCCAGCAGTCCCATAGCGGGAGCCGCGTACGAGCAGTACTTC. It encodes CASSPIAGAAYEQYF.

A few counts support this clonotype. The chain is built from TRBV27 and TRBJ2-1; tentatively, D is TRBD1 or TRBD2 (5 bases each). Deletions cut 8 bases from V and 3 bases from J, with 17 bases between. CDR1 is MNHEY and CDR2 is SMNVEV in the germline V gene (reference sequence). The CDR3 covers 15 residues. The CDR3 bases are TGTGCCAGCTCCAGGGTGGGGGATCTCTACAATGAGCAGTTCTTC. Its translation is CASSRVGDLYNEQFF.

The J gene is TRBJ2-3, the V gene TRBV6-2 or TRBV6-3; no definite D call. The CDR3 is made up of 15 amino acids. CDR1 is MNHEY and CDR2 is SVGEGT in the germline V gene. Trimming took 1 base from V and 1 from J, leaving 9 bases between them. CDR3 region: CASSYLGQGTDTQYF. The CDR3 nucleotides are TGTGCCAGCAGTTACTTGGGCCAGGGCACAGATACGCAGTATTTT.

The CDR3 region has the DNA TGCGCCAGCAGCGGCGCTAACAACACCTACGAGCAGTACTTC. Residues: CASSGANNTYEQYF. The chain is built from TRBV5-1 and TRBJ2-7; D is ambiguous. The CDR3 runs to 14 residues. Germline V CDR1 and CDR2: SGHRS, YFSETQ. The ends were cut back, 4 bases at V and 2 bases at J, with 13 bases in the middle.

The table lists this clonotype with a few counts. V gene TRBV5-1 combines with J gene TRBJ2-2, with 8 nucleotides matching TRBD2. The CDR3 has 17 amino acids. Germline V lookup: CDR1 SGHRS, CDR2 YFSETQ. V dropped 4 bases and J dropped 2; count of bases not matched to a gene: 10. The DNA for the CDR3 is TGCGCCAGCAGCCTCCCCCCACTAGCGGCAAACACCGGGGAGCTGTTTTTT. It is translated as CASSLPPLAANTGELFF.

This clonotype was seen repeatedly, ten times or more. The V and J genes are TRBV29-1 and TRBJ2-1; perhaps TRBD2 as D (6 bases). Germline lookup yields CDR1 SQVTM and CDR2 ANQGSEA. Trimming stripped 4 bases from V and 1 base from J, with 8 bases between. This CDR3 has 13 residues. CDR3 sequence: CSVAGASYNEQFF. The CDR3 DNA is TGCAGCGTTGCGGGAGCATCCTACAATGAGCAGTTCTTC.

The genes are TRBV6-1 and TRBJ2-1, with 10 nucleotides matching TRBD2. Trimming at V came to 5 bases and at J to 2 bases, leaving 9 bases not matched to a gene. Germline CDR1 and CDR2: MNHNS and SASEGT. This CDR3 is built from 17 residues. This CDR3 is CASSQIGTSGTYNEQFF. For the CDR3, the DNA is TGTGCCAGCAGTCAAATCGGTACTAGCGGGACCTACAATGAGCAGTTCTTC.

This clonotype was observed many times. The rearrangement uses TRBV6-1 and TRBJ1-5, with D uncertain. Germline V gene data show CDR1 as MNHNS and CDR2 as SASEGT. V lost 5 bases, J lost 5 bases, and 13 bases lay in between. The CDR3 extends over 14 amino acids. The CDR3 DNA follows: TGTGCCAGCAGTCCCGGAGAGAGTTATCAGCCCCAGCATTTT. This codes for CASSPGESYQPQHF.

This clonotype has just a few counts. This rearrangement joins TRBV7-9 to TRBJ2-1, with D uncertain. This CDR3 has 11 residues. The V and J ends lost 5 bases and 8 bases respectively, with 7 bases between them. CDR1 is SEHNR, CDR2 FQNEAQ, per germline (reference sequence). The CDR3 DNA reads TGTGCCAGCAGCCCAGTCTATGAGCAGTTCTTC. Protein sequence: CASSPVYEQFF. The variable domain in full, completed from reference TRBV7-9 and TRBJ2-1, reads DTGVSQNPRHKITKRGQNVTFRCDPISEHNRLYWYRQTLGQGPEFLTYFQNEAQLEKSRLLSDRFSAERPKGSFSTLEIQRTEQGDSAMYLCASSPVYEQFFGPGTRLTVL.

This clonotype has a handful of counts. The chain recombines TRBV28 with TRBJ2-7, with TRBD2 identical over 13 bases. This CDR3 has 13 amino acids. Germline trimming cut 8 bases from V and 5 bases from J; bases unmatched to any gene: 3. CDR1 and CDR2 (germline): MDHEN, SYDVKM. CDR3 in amino acids: CASGLAGANEQYF. For the CDR3, the DNA is TGTGCCAGCGGACTAGCGGGAGCCAACGAGCAGTACTTC. Using reference TRBV28 and TRBJ2-7 for the parts outside the CDR3, the full variable domain is DVKVTQSSRYLVKRTGEKVFLECVQDMDHENMFWYRQDPGLGLRLIYFSYDVKMKEKGDIPEGYSVSREKKERFSLILESASTNQTSMYLCASGLAGANEQYFGPGTRLTVT.